A single sample is the source of the 21 T cell receptor beta chains below, sequenced in a study of early T cells in non-severe SARS-CoV-2 infection. TCRdb reanalysed the 5' RACE reads using MiXCR and keeps one entry per CDR3 protein. Found here are roughly 51,000 distinct CDR3 sequences, about 9.9% of them singletons; the top ten hold more than 8.5%. The sample taken for sequencing was whole blood. These receptor sequences come from an adult who was a healthcare worker with PCR-confirmed SARS-CoV-2 infection or an uninfected control (not recorded which).

This clonotype has more than one count but fewer than ten. The chain combines TRBV5-1 with TRBJ2-7; D not resolved. This CDR3 spans 12 amino acids. Germline V CDR1 and CDR2: SGHRS, YFSETQ. Trimming pared 4 bases from V and 1 base from J, leaving 6 bases between. CDR3 amino acids: CASSQTSYEQYF. The CDR3 nucleotides read TGCGCCAGCAGCCAAACTTCCTACGAGCAGTACTTC.

CDR3 in amino acids: CASSSGRYNEQFF. The CDR3 nucleotides read TGTGCCAGCAGCTCGGGCCGCTACAATGAGCAGTTCTTC. The chain carries TRBV11-3 and TRBJ2-1; D unclear. Deletions cut 4 bases from V and 3 bases from J, with 7 bases between. The CDR3 has 13 amino acids. The V gene's germline CDR1 is SGHNT and CDR2 YENEEA.

This clonotype was found many times. This sequence joins TRBV5-1 and TRBJ1-3; TRBD1 is a possible D gene (5 bases). V was shortened by 2 bases and J by 0 bases, with 12 bases between the two germline ends. The CDR3 is 16 amino acids. Germline V gene lookup returns CDR1 SGHRS and CDR2 YFSETQ. The CDR3 here is CASSLGHTISGNTIYF. CDR3 nucleotides: TGCGCCAGCAGCTTAGGACACACAATCTCTGGAAACACCATATATTTT.

This sequence joins TRBV19 and TRBJ2-3; D call uncertain. Germline-derived CDR1 and CDR2 are LNHDA and SQIVND (reference sequence). V lost 11 bases and J 1 base, leaving 7 bases between the germline ends. This CDR3 region has 11 residues. As DNA, the CDR3 is TGTGCCTGTATACGCACAGATACGCAGTATTTT. Residues: CACIRTDTQYF. The variable domain in full, with the rest retrieved from reference TRBV19 and TRBJ2-3, is DGGITQSPKYLFRKEGQNVTLSCEQNLNHDAMYWYRQDPGQGLRLIYYSQIVNDFQKGDIAEGYSVSREKKESFPLTVTSAQKNPTAFYLCACIRTDTQYFGPGTRLTVL.

The CDR3: CASSFKDIGEKLFF. As DNA, the CDR3 is TGTGCCAGCAGCTTCAAGGACATAGGCGAAAAACTGTTTTTT. The chain has TRBV5-8 and TRBJ1-4; maybe TRBD1 (5 bases). This CDR3 has 14 residues. The ends were cut back, 2 bases at V and 8 bases at J, with 13 bases in the middle. Germline V gene lookup returns CDR1 SGHTS and CDR2 YDEGEE. Full variable domain (remainder filled in from reference TRBV5-8 and TRBJ1-4): EAGVTQSPTHLIKTRGQQATLRCSPISGHTSVYWYQQALGLGLQFLLWYDEGEERNRGNFPPRFSGRQFPNYSSELNVNALELEDSALYLCASSFKDIGEKLFFGSGTQLSVL.

The chain carries TRBV7-3 and TRBJ1-4; no clear D. The CDR3 runs 13 residues. The V end lost 5 bases, the J end lost 7 bases, and 11 bases lay between the germline ends. The germline V gene has CDR1 SGHTA and CDR2 FQGTGA. The CDR3 DNA follows: TGTGCCAGCAGCCCGACATTCATTGAAAAACTGTTTTTT. The encoded protein is CASSPTFIEKLFF.

This clonotype appeared many times. The chain employs TRBV12-3 or TRBV12-4 and TRBJ2-7; no reliable D call. This CDR3 is built from 12 residues. V gave up 0 bases and J gave up 7 bases, with 7 bases separating them. In nucleotides, the CDR3 is TGTGCCAGCAGTTTAGCGATGCTGGAGCAGTACTTC. Translated, it gives CASSLAMLEQYF.

This clonotype was seen at least ten times. This chain links TRBV20-1 with TRBJ2-2; possible D gene TRBD2, 7 bases. Trimming stripped 4 bases from V and 2 bases from J, with 17 bases between. CDR1 is DFQATT and CDR2 is SNEGSKA in the germline V gene (reference sequence). The CDR3 is 16 amino acids. In DNA, the CDR3 is TGCAGTGCTATCCGGGCGGGGGCAACAAACACCGGGGAGCTGTTTTTT. Translating gives CSAIRAGATNTGELFF.

The V and J genes are TRBV11-2 and TRBJ2-1; D is unresolved. CDR3 length: 15 residues. The germline V gene encodes CDR1 SGHAT and CDR2 FQNNGV. The ends were cut back, 2 bases at V and 5 bases at J, with 13 bases in the middle. CDR3 sequence (DNA): TGTGCCAGCAGCTTATACGCCCTGGGGAACAATGAGCAGTTCTTC. Amino acids: CASSLYALGNNEQFF.

This clonotype is a singleton in its sample. The chain's CDR3 is CSAAGTPPSYEQYF. CDR3 coding DNA: TGCAGTGCGGCCGGGACTCCACCTTCCTACGAGCAGTACTTC. This chain connects TRBV20-1 to TRBJ2-7; tentative D call: TRBD2 (6 bases). Germline loops: CDR1 DFQATT, CDR2 SNEGSKA (reference sequence). V was shortened by 6 bases and J by 1 base, with 16 bases between the two germline ends. The CDR3 runs 14 residues.

Here the CDR3 reads CASSPQLGSTNFNEQFF. CDR3 bases: TGTGCCAGCAGCCCCCAGCTCGGGAGCACGAATTTCAATGAGCAGTTCTTC. The V and J genes are TRBV7-9 and TRBJ2-1; a possible D gene is TRBD2 (6 bases). Germline V lookup: CDR1 SEHNR, CDR2 FQNEAQ (reference sequence). CDR3 length: 17 residues. Trimming pared 5 bases from V and 6 bases from J, leaving 23 bases between.

There are a few counts of this clonotype. The J gene is TRBJ1-1, the V gene TRBV5-1; tentatively, D is TRBD1 (5 bases). The CDR3 spans 16 residues. Trimming removed 3 bases at V and 6 bases at J, with 21 bases between. In germline, CDR1 is SGHRS, CDR2 YFSETQ. CDR3 in amino acids: CASSWGFDTTVAEAFF. CDR3 in DNA: TGCGCCAGCAGCTGGGGCTTCGACACGACCGTCGCTGAAGCTTTCTTT.

This clonotype was recorded at least ten times. The V call is TRBV20-1, the J call TRBJ2-3; D uncertain. The CDR3 totals 13 residues. V dropped 3 bases and J dropped 2 bases, with 9 bases sitting between them. Germline V gives CDR1 DFQATT, CDR2 SNEGSKA (reference sequence). The CDR3 protein is CSARGQTTDTQYF. The CDR3 DNA reads TGCAGTGCTAGGGGCCAGACCACAGATACGCAGTATTTT.

There are many counts of this clonotype. The chain couples TRBV20-1 to TRBJ1-1; no firm D call. CDR3 length equals 12 residues. In germline, CDR1 is DFQATT, CDR2 SNEGSKA (reference sequence). V was pared by 5 bases and J by 0 bases, with 7 bases between. CDR3 DNA sequence: TGCAGTGCTGGGCGGCTGAACACTGAAGCTTTCTTT. This gives the protein CSAGRLNTEAFF.

This chain's CDR3 is CASSARMGNQPQHF. DNA for the CDR3: TGTGCCAGCAGCGCCCGGATGGGCAATCAGCCCCAGCATTTT. The gene calls are TRBV5-6 and TRBJ1-5; D unclear. Trimming stripped 4 bases from V and 2 bases from J, with 10 bases between. Germline CDR1 and CDR2: SGHDT and YYEEEE. The CDR3 is 14 residues long.

This chain connects TRBV25-1 to TRBJ2-1, with 7 positions matching TRBD2. V gave up 4 bases and J gave up 13 bases; unmatched junction bases: 4. The CDR3 consists of 11 residues. CDR1 and CDR2 (germline): MGHDK, SYGVNS. The DNA of the CDR3 is TGTGCCAGCAGTGCCGGGACTAAACAGTTCTTC. This encodes CASSAGTKQFF.

This clonotype was observed a single time. The chain carries TRBV5-1 and TRBJ1-5; perhaps TRBD1 as D (6 bases). CDR1 and CDR2 from the germline V gene are SGHRS and YFSETQ. The CDR3 runs to 15 residues. Between the trimmed V and J ends, which lost 0 bases and 7 bases, there was a span of 14 bases. CDR3 sequence reads: CASSLAGGKGQPQHF. CDR3 nucleotide sequence: TGCGCCAGCAGCTTGGCGGGGGGCAAGGGCCAGCCCCAGCATTTT.

This clonotype came up a few times. This sequence joins TRBV5-1 and TRBJ2-1; a possible D gene is TRBD1 (6 bases). This CDR3 has 18 residues. V dropped 0 bases and J dropped 0 bases, with 16 bases sitting between them. CDR1 and CDR2 from the germline V gene are SGHRS and YFSETQ. The CDR3 DNA follows: TGCGCCAGCAGCTTGGACGGGTACCAGGGACACTCCTACAATGAGCAGTTCTTC. Protein product: CASSLDGYQGHSYNEQFF.

This clonotype is categorized as medium-sized. This CDR3 is CASRRGTNNNQPQHF. CDR3 in DNA: TGTGCCAGCAGGCGGGGGACAAACAACAATCAGCCCCAGCATTTT. This chain links TRBV27 with TRBJ1-5; D is perhaps TRBD1 (6 bases). V was shortened by 6 bases and J by 3 bases, with 15 bases between the two germline ends. Germline V gene sequence: CDR1 MNHEY, CDR2 SMNVEV (reference sequence). CDR3 length: 15 residues.

DNA of the CDR3: TGTGCCAGCAGCCAAGAACGAGAGCAGTACTTC. This sequence encodes CASSQEREQYF. V usage is TRBV3-1 and J usage is TRBJ2-7; D is ambiguous. The CDR3 sequence is 11 residues long. The germline V gene has CDR1 LGHDT and CDR2 YNNKEL (reference sequence). The V end lost 0 bases, the J end lost 7 bases, and 4 bases lay between the germline ends.

The chain is built from TRBV28 and TRBJ1-1, with D possibly being TRBD1 (6 bases). From germline, CDR1 is MDHEN and CDR2 SYDVKM. Deletions cut 7 bases from V and 6 bases from J, with 12 bases between. There are 12 residues in the CDR3. The CDR3 spells CASTRRGPEAFF. DNA for the CDR3: TGTGCCAGCACCAGACGGGGGCCTGAAGCTTTCTTT. Looking up the rest from reference TRBV28 and TRBJ1-1 gives the full variable domain: DVKVTQSSRYLVKRTGEKVFLECVQDMDHENMFWYRQDPGLGLRLIYFSYDVKMKEKGDIPEGYSVSREKKERFSLILESASTNQTSMYLCASTRRGPEAFFGQGTRLTVV.